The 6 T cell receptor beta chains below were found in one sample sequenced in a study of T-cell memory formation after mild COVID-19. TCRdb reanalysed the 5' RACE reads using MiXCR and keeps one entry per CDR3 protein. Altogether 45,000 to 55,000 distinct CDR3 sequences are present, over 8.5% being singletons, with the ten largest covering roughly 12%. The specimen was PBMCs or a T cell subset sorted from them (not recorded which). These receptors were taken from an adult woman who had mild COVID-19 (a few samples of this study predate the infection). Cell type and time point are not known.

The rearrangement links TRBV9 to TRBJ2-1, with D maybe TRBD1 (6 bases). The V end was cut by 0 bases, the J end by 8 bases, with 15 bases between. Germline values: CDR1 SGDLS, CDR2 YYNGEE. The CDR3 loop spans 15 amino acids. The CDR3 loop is CASSVGLQGSDEQFF. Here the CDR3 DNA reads TGTGCCAGCAGCGTAGGATTACAGGGTAGTGATGAGCAGTTCTTC.

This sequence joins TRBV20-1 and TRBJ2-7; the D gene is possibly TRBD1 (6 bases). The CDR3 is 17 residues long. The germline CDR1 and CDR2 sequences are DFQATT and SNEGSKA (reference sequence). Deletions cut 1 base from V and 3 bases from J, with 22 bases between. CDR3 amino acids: CSARGTRPGDIDYEQYF. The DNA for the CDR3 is TGCAGTGCTAGAGGAACGAGACCAGGGGACATAGACTACGAGCAGTACTTC.

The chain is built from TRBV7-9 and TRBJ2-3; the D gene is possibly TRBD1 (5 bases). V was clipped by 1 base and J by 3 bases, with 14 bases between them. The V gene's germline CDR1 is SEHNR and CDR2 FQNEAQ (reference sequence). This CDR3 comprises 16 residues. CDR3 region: CASSLGGPTWTDTQYF. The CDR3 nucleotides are TGTGCCAGCAGCTTAGGGGGCCCCACTTGGACAGATACGCAGTATTTT.

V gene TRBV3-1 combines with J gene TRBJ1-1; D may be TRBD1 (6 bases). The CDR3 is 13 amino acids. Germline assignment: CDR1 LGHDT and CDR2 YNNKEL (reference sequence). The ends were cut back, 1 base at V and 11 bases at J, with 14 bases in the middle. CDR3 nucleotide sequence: TGTGCCAGCAGCCAAGTTAAAGGGACACGGGCTTTCTTT. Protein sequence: CASSQVKGTRAFF. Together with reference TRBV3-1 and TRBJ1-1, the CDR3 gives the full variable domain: DTAVSQTPKYLVTQMGNDKSIKCEQNLGHDTMYWYKQDSKKFLKIMFSYNNKELIINETVPNRFSPKSPDKAHLNLHINSLELGDSAVYFCASSQVKGTRAFFGQGTRLTVV.

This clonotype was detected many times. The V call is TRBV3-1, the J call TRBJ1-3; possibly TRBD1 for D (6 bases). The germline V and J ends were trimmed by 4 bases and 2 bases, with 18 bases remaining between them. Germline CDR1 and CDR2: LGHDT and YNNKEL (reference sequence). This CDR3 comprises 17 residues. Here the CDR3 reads CASSPNAGRDTGNTIYF. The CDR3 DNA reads TGTGCCAGCAGCCCTAATGCCGGCCGGGACACTGGAAACACCATATATTTT.

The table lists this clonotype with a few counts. The CDR3 loop is CASSYWGNSGANVLTF. The CDR3 nucleotides read TGTGCCAGCAGTTACTGGGGCAACTCTGGGGCCAACGTCCTGACTTTC. The rearrangement joins TRBV6-5 to TRBJ2-6; maybe TRBD1 (5 bases). The CDR3 has 16 amino acids. V was shortened by 1 base and J by 0 bases, with 7 bases between the two germline ends. Germline CDR1 is MNHEY and CDR2 is SVGAGI.